Below, 31 T cell receptor beta chains from the same sample are listed, as sequenced in a study of technical replicates of blood from several donors. Here immunoSEQ multiplex PCR was the method, and the copy in TCRdb shows in-frame clones only, minus some. The sample consists of some 15,000 clones, around nine tenths of them appearing once. Sample: PBMCs. These receptors were obtained from a human donor in good health.

The chain employs TRBV27 and TRBJ1-1; the D is unclear. Trimming removed 5 bases at V and 0 bases at J, with 19 bases between. The germline CDR1 and CDR2 sequences are MNHEY and SMNVEV (reference sequence). CDR3 length equals 17 residues. The chain's CDR3 is CASSLTRGRPLNTEAFF. The CDR3 DNA follows: TGTGCCAGCAGTCTTACACGAGGCCGGCCTTTGAACACTGAAGCTTTCTTT.

In its sample, this clone was seen a few times. The CDR3 bases are TGCGCCAGCAAACAGGGGGGGGGCACTGAAGCTTTCTTT. Translation: CASKQGGGTEAFF. This sequence joins TRBV4-1 and TRBJ1-1, with TRBD1 identical over 8 bases. This CDR3 spans 13 amino acids. Germline V gives CDR1 MGHRA, CDR2 YSYEKL. Trimming took 7 bases from V and 4 from J; bases not matched to a gene: 5.

The chain carries TRBV5-8 and TRBJ2-6; 8 nucleotides line up with TRBD1. Germline CDR1 SGHTS, CDR2 YDEGEE. V trimming: 0 bases; J trimming: 0 bases; junction bases outside the gene matches: 2. The CDR3 is 17 amino acids. CDR3 residues: CASSLAGGASGANVLTF. The CDR3 region has the DNA TGTGCCAGCAGCTTGGCAGGGGGCGCCTCTGGGGCCAACGTCCTGACTTTC.

The chain joins TRBV2 to TRBJ2-3, with 12 bases aligning to TRBD2. Germline trimming cut 6 bases from V and 6 bases from J; bases unmatched to any gene: 7. The CDR3 sequence is 15 residues long. CDR1 and CDR2 from the germline V gene are SNHLY and FYNNEI. CDR3 coding DNA: TGTGCCAGCAGCCGCCTAGCGGGAGGGGAGGATACGCAGTATTTT. It yields the protein CASSRLAGGEDTQYF. The variable domain in full, with the rest retrieved from reference TRBV2 and TRBJ2-3, is EPEVTQTPSHQVTQMGQEVILRCVPISNHLYFYWYRQILGQKVEFLVSFYNNEISEKSEIFDDQFSVERPDGSNFTLKIRSTKLEDSAMYFCASSRLAGGEDTQYFGPGTRLTVL.

V usage is TRBV5-1 and J usage is TRBJ2-2; D perhaps matches TRBD2 (6 bases). This CDR3 has 16 amino acids. Germline V gene data show CDR1 as SGHRS and CDR2 as YFSETQ. Trimming shortened V by 2 bases and J by 0 bases, and 11 bases separated the two germline ends. The CDR3 nucleotides are TGCGCCAGCAGCTTTAGGGGAGGCCCGAACACCGGGGAGCTGTTTTTT. Protein sequence: CASSFRGGPNTGELFF. Full variable domain (outside the CDR3, taken from reference TRBV5-1 and TRBJ2-2): KAGVTQTPRYLIKTRGQQVTLSCSPISGHRSVSWYQQTPGQGLQFLFEYFSETQRNKGNFPGRFSGRQFSNSRSEMNVSTLELGDSALYLCASSFRGGPNTGELFFGEGSRLTVL.

The chain uses TRBV27 and TRBJ2-2, with D possibly TRBD2 on 5 matching bases. In germline, CDR1 is MNHEY, CDR2 SMNVEV (reference sequence). There are 16 residues in the CDR3. Trimming took off 2 bases at V and 6 bases at J, with 16 bases between the two ends. The CDR3 sequence is CASSLRGNDDPGELFF. CDR3 nucleotide sequence: TGTGCCAGCAGTTTACGGGGAAATGATGACCCCGGGGAGCTGTTTTTT.

This clone occurred once. The chain has TRBV15 and TRBJ1-2; perhaps TRBD1 as D (6 bases). V was trimmed by 0 bases and J by 8 bases, leaving 16 bases between them. This CDR3 spans 15 amino acids. Germline CDR1 reads LNHNV; CDR2 reads YYDKDF (reference sequence). CDR3 nucleotide sequence: TGTGCCACCAGCAGAGATTTGGCCAGGGGTCACGGCTACACCTTC. This sequence encodes CATSRDLARGHGYTF.

V gene TRBV14 combines with J gene TRBJ1-3; D call uncertain. CDR3 length: 16 amino acids. The germline V gene has CDR1 SGHDN and CDR2 FVKESK. The V end was cut by 1 base, the J end by 0 bases, with 10 bases between. The CDR3 reads CASSQVGGSSGNTIYF. DNA for the CDR3: TGTGCCAGCAGCCAAGTAGGCGGGAGCTCTGGAAACACCATATATTTT.

This clone was detected a few times. The CDR3 region has the DNA TGTGCCAGCAGTGACGGGACTAGCAATGAGCAGTTCTTC. Encoded protein: CASSDGTSNEQFF. The genes are TRBV6-4 and TRBJ2-1, with 8 bases matching TRBD2. The CDR3 has 13 residues. The V gene end was trimmed by 2 bases and the J gene end by 6 bases; junction bases not matched to a gene: 0. Germline CDR1 reads MRHNA; CDR2 reads SNTAGT.

The chain recombines TRBV6-5 with TRBJ2-1; weak D call: TRBD2 (7 bases). The CDR3 totals 15 residues. Germline V gives CDR1 MNHEY, CDR2 SVGAGI. Trimming stripped 7 bases from V and 7 bases from J, with 20 bases between. The CDR3 reads CASTKGGQGWNEQFF. Here the CDR3 DNA reads TGTGCCAGCACTAAGGGGGGGCAGGGGTGGAATGAGCAGTTCTTC.

The rearrangement uses TRBV5-1 and TRBJ2-5; 8 nucleotides align to TRBD1. This CDR3 contains 14 residues. Trimming removed 2 bases from V and 5 bases from J; junction bases left unmatched: 5. Germline loops: CDR1 SGHRS, CDR2 YFSETQ. The CDR3 DNA sequence: TGCGCCAGCAGCTTTCAGGGGGCTGAGGAGACCCAGTACTTC. Encoded protein: CASSFQGAEETQYF. Looking up the rest from reference TRBV5-1 and TRBJ2-5 gives the full variable domain: KAGVTQTPRYLIKTRGQQVTLSCSPISGHRSVSWYQQTPGQGLQFLFEYFSETQRNKGNFPGRFSGRQFSNSRSEMNVSTLELGDSALYLCASSFQGAEETQYFGPGTRLLVL.

The rearrangement links TRBV7-9 to TRBJ2-1, with TRBD1 as a possible D gene (6 bases). Between the trimmed V and J ends, which lost 4 bases and 5 bases, there was a span of 15 bases. Germline loops: CDR1 SEHNR, CDR2 FQNEAQ (reference sequence). This CDR3 has 15 amino acids. CDR3 sequence reads: CASSSRQGTHNEQFF. The CDR3 coding sequence is TGTGCCAGCAGCTCACGGCAGGGGACACACAATGAGCAGTTCTTC.

V is TRBV6-5 and J is TRBJ2-7; 14 nucleotides align to TRBD2. CDR3 size: 16 residues. Trimming removed 2 bases from V and 4 bases from J; junction bases left unmatched: 4. Looked up from germline, CDR1 is MNHEY and CDR2 is SVGAGI. The CDR3 loop reads CASSYGLAGGGYEQYF. The CDR3 DNA reads TGTGCCAGCAGTTACGGACTAGCGGGAGGAGGTTACGAGCAGTACTTC.

The chain carries TRBV11-2 and TRBJ2-7; 8 nucleotides line up with TRBD1. Germline V CDR1 and CDR2: SGHAT, FQNNGV. The CDR3 is 15 amino acids. J gave up 4 bases and V 4 bases, and 9 bases lay outside the gene matches. DNA of the CDR3: TGTGCCAGCAGCTCCGGACAGGGAGGTGGGTACGAGCAGTACTTC. Protein sequence: CASSSGQGGGYEQYF.

The chain joins TRBV4-2 to TRBJ2-1, with 10 bases aligning to TRBD2. V lost 1 base to trimming and J lost 4 bases; unmatched junction nucleotides: 7. The CDR3 is made up of 17 amino acids. CDR1 LGHNA and CDR2 YNFKEQ come from the germline V gene. The CDR3 sequence: CASSQASGTSEYNEQFF. CDR3 sequence (DNA): TGTGCCAGCAGCCAAGCCTCCGGGACTAGCGAATACAATGAGCAGTTCTTC.

CDR3 loop: CASSLEYGTSTDTQYF. CDR3 in DNA: TGTGCCAGCAGCTTAGAATACGGGACTAGCACAGATACGCAGTATTTT. V gene TRBV7-6 combines with J gene TRBJ2-3; a possible D gene is TRBD2 (6 bases). This CDR3 contains 16 residues. Germline CDR1 reads SGHVS; CDR2 reads FNYEAQ. V was shortened by 1 base and J by 0 bases, with 11 bases between the two germline ends.

This clone was seen a few times. This chain links TRBV6-1 with TRBJ1-5; D gene ambiguous. The length of the CDR3 is 13 residues. Germline V gene sequence: CDR1 MNHNS, CDR2 SASEGT. Trimming cost V 3 bases and J 6 bases, with 9 bases left between them. The CDR3 DNA is TGTGCCAGCAGTGAGAGGGAACGTCAGCCCCAGCATTTT. Its protein product is CASSERERQPQHF.

J is TRBJ1-1 and V is TRBV10-3; the D gene is possibly TRBD1 (5 bases). Germline loops: CDR1 ENHRY, CDR2 SYGVKD. V dropped 6 bases and J dropped 1 base, with 9 bases sitting between them. The CDR3 spans 13 residues. The CDR3 protein is CAISWGENTEAFF. DNA for the CDR3: TGTGCCATCAGCTGGGGGGAGAACACTGAAGCTTTCTTT.

This sequence joins TRBV2 and TRBJ2-2; possible D gene TRBD2, 6 bases. The CDR3 has 12 residues. V was pared by 7 bases and J by 5 bases, with 8 bases between. CDR1 and CDR2 from the germline V gene are SNHLY and FYNNEI. The CDR3 bases are TGTGCCAGCATTCTAGCGACCGGGGAGCTGTTTTTT. Protein sequence: CASILATGELFF.

The gene calls are TRBV7-9 and TRBJ2-5, with D possibly being TRBD1 (5 bases). Germline CDR1 reads SEHNR; CDR2 reads FQNEAQ (reference sequence). This CDR3 spans 13 amino acids. The V gene lost 7 bases and the J gene lost 2 bases, with 11 bases spanning the gap. Written as DNA, the CDR3 is TGTGCCAGCATCCAGGGATCTCAAGAGACCCAGTACTTC. Its protein is CASIQGSQETQYF.

The rearrangement uses TRBV2 and TRBJ2-1, with TRBD1 identical over 9 bases. The CDR3 is 14 residues long. The germline gives CDR1 SNHLY, CDR2 FYNNEI. V was pared by 7 bases and J by 7 bases, with 8 bases of the junction left unmatched. The CDR3 is CASTDGTGINEQFF. DNA of the CDR3: TGTGCCAGCACCGACGGGACAGGGATAAATGAGCAGTTCTTC.

V and J are TRBV4-2 and TRBJ2-1; 11 bases align to TRBD2. CDR1 LGHNA and CDR2 YNFKEQ come from the germline V gene. The CDR3 runs to 18 residues. Unmatched junction bases numbered 14, after V lost 6 bases and J lost 4 bases. DNA for the CDR3: TGTGCCAGCAGAACAATAGCGGGAGGGCCGAACTTATACAATGAGCAGTTCTTC. Residues: CASRTIAGGPNLYNEQFF.

This clone occurred a few times. V is TRBV5-4 and J is TRBJ2-4; D unclear. CDR1 SGHNT and CDR2 YYREEE come from the germline V gene (reference sequence). The V end was cut by 4 bases, the J end by 8 bases, with 16 bases between. The CDR3 contains 14 residues. DNA of the CDR3: TGTGCCAGCAGCCCAGACATCAGGTCGGACATTCAGTACTTC. Translation gives CASSPDIRSDIQYF.

The V gene is TRBV9, the J gene TRBJ2-5; D is perhaps TRBD1 (5 bases). Germline V gene sequence: CDR1 SGDLS, CDR2 YYNGEE. The V and J ends lost 0 bases and 5 bases respectively, with 14 bases between them. This CDR3 contains 15 residues. The CDR3: CASSVAGSRGETQYF. CDR3 DNA: TGTGCCAGCAGCGTAGCTGGGTCTAGGGGCGAGACCCAGTACTTC.

The chain recombines TRBV18 with TRBJ1-2; tentative D call: TRBD1 (5 bases). This CDR3 comprises 16 residues. CDR1 is KGHSH, CDR2 LQKENI, per germline. V gave up 2 bases and J gave up 2 bases, with 15 bases separating them. CDR3 coding DNA: TGTGCCAGCTCACCAGCAGGGCAAGTCGAAAACTATGGCTACACCTTC. This translates into CASSPAGQVENYGYTF.

The CDR3, as DNA: TGCGCCAGCAGCTTAAGACAGGGGGGTGGCTACACCTTC. Its protein is CASSLRQGGGYTF. This rearrangement joins TRBV5-1 to TRBJ1-2, with 9 bases matching TRBD1. The CDR3 sequence is 13 residues long. The J segment lost 7 bases and the V segment lost 2 bases, leaving 3 bases of the junction unmatched. CDR1 and CDR2 from the germline V gene are SGHRS and YFSETQ.

This clone occurred a few times. The rearrangement uses TRBV5-1 and TRBJ1-2, with TRBD1 matching over 9 bases. The CDR3 consists of 14 residues. In germline, CDR1 is SGHRS, CDR2 YFSETQ. V lost 0 bases to trimming and J lost 8 bases; unmatched junction nucleotides: 5. The chain's CDR3 is CASSLARTGDGYTF. As DNA, the CDR3 is TGCGCCAGCAGCTTGGCGAGGACAGGGGACGGCTACACCTTC.

V and J are TRBV11-2 and TRBJ2-7; 7 nucleotides match TRBD1. The CDR3 extends over 13 amino acids. With V trimmed by 4 bases and J by 2 bases, 2 bases remained unmatched. Germline assignment: CDR1 SGHAT and CDR2 FQNNGV. The CDR3 reads CASSYGQAYEQYF. CDR3 coding DNA: TGTGCCAGCAGCTACGGACAGGCCTACGAGCAGTACTTC.

The V and J genes are TRBV30 and TRBJ2-7; a weak D match, TRBD1 (5 bases). Germline CDR1 GTSNPN, CDR2 SVGIG (reference sequence). The CDR3 sequence is 13 residues long. V was pared by 4 bases and J by 2 bases, with 12 bases between. In nucleotides, the CDR3 is TGTGCCTGGACCAGTCAGGGTGCCTACGAGCAGTACTTC. This encodes CAWTSQGAYEQYF.

The rearrangement uses TRBV5-8 and TRBJ2-2; 11 positions match TRBD2. Trimming at V came to 2 bases and at J to 2 bases, leaving 5 bases not matched to a gene. Germline-derived CDR1 and CDR2 are SGHTS and YDEGEE. CDR3 length: 17 residues. Here the CDR3 reads CASSFSGTSGNTGELFF. In nucleotides, the CDR3 is TGTGCCAGCAGCTTTTCAGGGACTAGCGGTAACACCGGGGAGCTGTTTTTT.

The J gene is TRBJ2-1, the V gene TRBV6-5; possibly TRBD1 for D (7 bases). The CDR3 is made up of 14 amino acids. Germline V gives CDR1 MNHEY, CDR2 SVGAGI. Deletions cut 2 bases from V and 9 bases from J, with 14 bases between. CDR3 residues: CASSYLSQGGEQFF. The CDR3 nucleotides read TGTGCCAGCAGTTACCTCAGTCAGGGGGGTGAGCAGTTCTTC.